The text below deals with one T cell receptor beta chain. A read error may produce the germline difference seen at one junction end. The assay was immunoSEQ multiplex PCR, and TCRdb's table has in-frame clones only and misses some. This sample has roughly 16,000 clones; over 75% occur once, and the top ten carry roughly 13%. This entry is derived from a study of T cell changes during pregnancy in multiple sclerosis. This CDR3 spans 15 amino acids. Germline V gene lookup returns CDR1 SSHAT and CDR2 FNYEAQ (reference sequence). Specimen: CD8+ T cells from peripheral blood mononuclear cells, collected after pregnancy. This rearrangement joins TRBV7-7 to TRBJ2-5; 9 bases map to TRBD2. This receptor was obtained from a female donor in good health, enrolled as a control in a pregnancy study. The CDR3 is CASSLGTSFGETQYF. The CDR3 DNA follows: TGTGCTAGCAGCTTGGGGACTAGCTTCGGAGAGACCCAGTACTTC.